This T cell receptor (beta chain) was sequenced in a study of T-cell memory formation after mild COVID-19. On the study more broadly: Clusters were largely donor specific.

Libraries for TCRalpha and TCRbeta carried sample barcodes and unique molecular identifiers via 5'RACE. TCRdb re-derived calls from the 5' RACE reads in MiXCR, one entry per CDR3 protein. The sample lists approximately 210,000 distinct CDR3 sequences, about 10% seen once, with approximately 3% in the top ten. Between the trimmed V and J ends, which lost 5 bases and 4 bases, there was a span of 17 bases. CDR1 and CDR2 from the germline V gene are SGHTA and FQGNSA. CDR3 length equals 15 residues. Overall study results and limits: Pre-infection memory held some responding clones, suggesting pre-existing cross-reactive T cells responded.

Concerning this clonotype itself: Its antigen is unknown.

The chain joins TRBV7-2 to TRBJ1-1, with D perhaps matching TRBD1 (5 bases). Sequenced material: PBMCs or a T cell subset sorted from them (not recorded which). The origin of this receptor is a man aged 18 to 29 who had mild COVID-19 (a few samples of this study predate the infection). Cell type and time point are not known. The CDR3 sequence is CASSLRQGEGTEAFF. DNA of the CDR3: TGTGCCAGCAGCCTTAGGCAGGGCGAGGGCACTGAAGCTTTCTTT.